Listed below are T cell receptor beta chains from one sample, sequenced in a study of blood T cell repertoires in COVID-19. Profiling relied on immunoSEQ multiplex PCR, and the TCRdb table lists in-frame clones only, not all of them. The sample contains about 47,000 clones, roughly 86% of which appear only once. Specimen: peripheral blood. The receptors originated from a man older than 75 with active or convalescent COVID-19. Each CDR3 is given with its conserved first and last residue. The D gene is left open where the match is weak. Clone size, where shown, is once, few, many, or a class for clones that have expanded.

clone_size j_call v_call d_call cdr3_nt cdr3_aa
NA TRBJ1-5 TRBV27 TRBD1 TGTGCCAGCAGAAGGGGACAGGGTCAGCATCAGCCCCAGCATTTT CASRRGQGQHQPQHF
NA TRBJ1-5 TRBV5-5 TRBD1 TGTGCCAGCAGCTTGACTACAGGGGGTCATCTTAGCAATCAGCCCCAGCATTTT CASSLTTGGHLSNQPQHF
few TRBJ1-3 TRBV19 TRBD1 TGTGCCAGTAGGACGGGACAGGCCACTGGAAACACCATATATTTT CASRTGQATGNTIYF
NA TRBJ2-3 TRBV5-1 NA TGCGCCAGCAGCTTTATGGGAACAGGGACCCCAGATACGCAGTATTTT CASSFMGTGTPDTQYF
NA TRBJ1-3 TRBV3-1/TRBV3-2 NA TGTGCCAGCAGCCTCGATGGCAGGGTGGTAAACACCATATATTTT CASSLDGRVVNTIYF
NA TRBJ1-4 TRBV11-2 NA TGTGCCAGCAGCTTAACCGGGGCAGGGGCAAATGAAAAACTGTTTTTT CASSLTGAGANEKLFF
NA TRBJ2-3 TRBV5-1 TRBD2 TGCGCCAGCAGCCAAACCGGGACTAGTGCGACAGATACGCAGTATTTT CASSQTGTSATDTQYF
NA TRBJ2-3 TRBV5-6 NA TGTGCCAGCAGCGGAACAGGGACAGATACGCAGTATTTT CASSGTGTDTQYF
few TRBJ1-2 TRBV28 TRBD1 TGTGCCAGCAGTATTCCACACAGGGGGGATTCGTTAGGCTACACCTTC CASSIPHRGDSLGYTF
NA TRBJ1-5 TRBV3-1/TRBV3-2 NA TGTGCCAGCAGCCAAGATTTCAGGGCTAATCAGCCCCAGCATTTT CASSQDFRANQPQHF
NA TRBJ1-4 TRBV28 NA TGTGCCAGCAGTCCGGGAACTGGGGAAAAACTGTTTTTT CASSPGTGEKLFF
once TRBJ2-7 TRBV20-1 NA TGCAGTGCAGTCAGGGTAGGGGAGCAGTACTTC CSAVRVGEQYF
once TRBJ2-2 TRBV5-1 NA TGCGCCAGCAGCCTATCACAGGGCTCCGGGGAGCTGTTTTTT CASSLSQGSGELFF
NA TRBJ1-2 TRBV3-1/TRBV3-2 TRBD1 TGTGCCAGCAGCCAAGGGTACTTGGACAGGGGGCGTCATGGCTACACCTTC CASSQGYLDRGRHGYTF
NA TRBJ1-2 TRBV6-5 NA TGTGCCAGCAGTCCGAGGACTAACTATGGCTACACCTTC CASSPRTNYGYTF
NA TRBJ2-3 TRBV6-4 NA TGTGCCAGCACCCCCTCTCCGGGTGGTACGCAGTATTTT CASTPSPGGTQYF
NA TRBJ2-3 TRBV18 NA TGTGCCAGCTCACCATACCTAGGGAGAGGCACAGATACGCAGTATTTT CASSPYLGRGTDTQYF